Presented here are 27 T cell receptor beta chains from one specimen sequenced in a study of cytomegalovirus exposure and HLA in healthy donors. It was with 60 Vbeta and 13 Jbeta primers that the PCR ran. Profiling relied on immunoSEQ multiplex PCR, and the TCRdb table lists in-frame clones only, not all of them. The sample has about 180,000 clones, around 77% seen once; the top ten hold 2.4%. Sequencing used PBMCs. These receptors all come from a man aged 55 to 70 in good health and CMV-seronegative.

The chain combines TRBV6-4 with TRBJ2-1, with D possibly matching TRBD2 (5 bases). V shed 0 bases and J shed 7 bases, with 13 bases lying between them. CDR1 is MRHNA and CDR2 is SNTAGT in the germline V gene. This CDR3 spans 15 amino acids. Written as DNA, the CDR3 is TGTGCCAGCAGTGACTCGAGCGGCCGAGGTAATGAGCAGTTCTTC. This gives the protein CASSDSSGRGNEQFF.

The chain recombines TRBV19 with TRBJ1-1, with no clear D. The germline V gene encodes CDR1 LNHDA and CDR2 SQIVND (reference sequence). The CDR3 totals 13 residues. Trimming removed 5 bases from V and 2 bases from J, with 9 bases in between. In DNA form, the CDR3 reads TGTGCCAGTAGTGAGGCGGGAAACACTGAAGCTTTCTTT. Its protein product is CASSEAGNTEAFF.

V usage is TRBV5-1 and J usage is TRBJ1-1; no reliable D call. CDR3 length: 13 amino acids. Germline CDR1 SGHRS, CDR2 YFSETQ. V lost 4 bases and J lost 3, with 10 bases in between. The CDR3, as DNA: TGCGCCAGCAGCCCTTTGGCATACACTGAAGCTTTCTTT. Protein sequence: CASSPLAYTEAFF.

The chain recombines TRBV28 with TRBJ2-4; possibly TRBD1 for D (5 bases). Germline CDR1 MDHEN, CDR2 SYDVKM. This CDR3 has 13 amino acids. V was trimmed by 8 bases and J by 1 base, leaving 9 bases between them. DNA of the CDR3: TGTGCCAGCGGCTCAGGGGCCAAAAACATTCAGTACTTC. Protein product: CASGSGAKNIQYF. Together with reference TRBV28 and TRBJ2-4, the CDR3 gives the full variable domain: DVKVTQSSRYLVKRTGEKVFLECVQDMDHENMFWYRQDPGLGLRLIYFSYDVKMKEKGDIPEGYSVSREKKERFSLILESASTNQTSMYLCASGSGAKNIQYFGAGTRLSVL.

The V gene is TRBV7-9, the J gene TRBJ2-5, with a tentative D call TRBD2 (6 bases). This CDR3 comprises 15 residues. V shed 0 bases and J shed 3 bases, with 11 bases lying between them. Germline V gene data show CDR1 as SEHNR and CDR2 as FQNEAQ (reference sequence). The CDR3 region is CASSLARGMKETQYF. As DNA, the CDR3 is TGTGCCAGCAGCTTAGCCCGGGGGATGAAAGAGACCCAGTACTTC.

The chain joins TRBV4-3 to TRBJ1-5; 8 bases line up with TRBD1. The CDR3 runs to 15 residues. In germline, CDR1 is LGHNA, CDR2 YSLEER. J lost 5 bases, V lost 0 bases, and 3 bases had no gene match. The CDR3 region is CASSQERGQDQPQHF. The CDR3 bases are TGCGCCAGCAGCCAAGAGAGGGGACAGGATCAGCCCCAGCATTTT.

The CDR3 sequence is CASSSTGDDNSPLHF. The CDR3 DNA reads TGTGCCAGCAGTTCAACAGGGGATGATAATTCACCCCTCCACTTT. The J gene is TRBJ1-6, the V gene TRBV2; 7 nucleotides line up with TRBD1. The germline V gene encodes CDR1 SNHLY and CDR2 FYNNEI. Trimming cost V 5 bases and J 5 bases; bases outside gene matches: 6. This CDR3 spans 15 amino acids.

The rearrangement links TRBV4-1 to TRBJ1-5; D not resolved. Germline CDR1 and CDR2: MGHRA and YSYEKL. The V end was cut by 6 bases, the J end by 2 bases, with 11 bases between. The CDR3 runs 14 residues. CDR3 amino acids: CASSSPVGNQPQHF. The DNA for the CDR3 is TGCGCCAGCAGTTCCCCCGTTGGCAATCAGCCCCAGCATTTT.

This rearrangement joins TRBV10-1 to TRBJ2-7, with D perhaps TRBD2 (6 bases). Germline V lookup: CDR1 WNHNN, CDR2 SYGVQD (reference sequence). V was clipped by 7 bases and J by 0 bases, with 16 bases between them. The CDR3 loop spans 15 amino acids. DNA of the CDR3: TGCGCCAGCATCCTGACTAGATGCCACTCCTACGAGCAGTACTTC. This codes for CASILTRCHSYEQYF.

This chain connects TRBV9 to TRBJ2-5; TRBD1 agrees at 9 bases. The germline V gene has CDR1 SGDLS and CDR2 YYNGEE. This CDR3 is built from 17 residues. Trimming cost V 0 bases and J 5 bases; bases outside gene matches: 11. CDR3 loop: CASSVGPQLTGGETQYF. The CDR3 coding sequence is TGTGCCAGCAGCGTAGGGCCCCAACTGACAGGGGGGGAGACCCAGTACTTC.

The chain is built from TRBV10-3 and TRBJ2-1, with D perhaps TRBD2 (5 bases). Germline CDR1 reads ENHRY; CDR2 reads SYGVKD. The V gene lost 4 bases and the J gene lost 8 bases, with 12 bases spanning the gap. The CDR3 runs to 13 residues. CDR3 nucleotide sequence: TGTGCCATCAGTGGGAGGAGTATTCATGAGCAGTTCTTC. This translates into CAISGRSIHEQFF.

The rearrangement joins TRBV7-8 to TRBJ2-7; 7 nucleotides line up with TRBD2. Germline CDR1 reads SGHVS; CDR2 reads FQNEAQ. This CDR3 is built from 15 residues. J lost 1 base, V lost 6 bases, and 9 bases had no gene match. This CDR3 is CASRQIAGPSYEQYF. As DNA, the CDR3 is TGTGCCAGCAGACAGATAGCGGGCCCGTCCTACGAGCAGTACTTC.

The CDR3 region has the DNA TGCAGAGTGGAGGGGCCCTTCGAGCAGTACTTC. Translated: CRVEGPFEQYF. The V call is TRBV20-1, the J call TRBJ2-7; D may be TRBD2 (6 bases). This CDR3 has 11 amino acids. From germline, CDR1 is DFQATT and CDR2 SNEGSKA (reference sequence).

The J gene is TRBJ2-5, the V gene TRBV5-4, with D unclear. There are 14 residues in the CDR3. Germline V gene sequence: CDR1 SGHNT, CDR2 YYREEE (reference sequence). V dropped 2 bases and J dropped 4 bases, with 12 bases sitting between them. CDR3: CASSLATLPETQYF. CDR3 coding DNA: TGTGCCAGCAGCTTAGCGACTCTCCCAGAGACCCAGTACTTC.

This sequence joins TRBV27 and TRBJ2-1; weak D call: TRBD2 (5 bases). V gave up 5 bases and J gave up 4 bases, with 18 bases separating them. The CDR3 is made up of 16 amino acids. The germline V gene encodes CDR1 MNHEY and CDR2 SMNVEV (reference sequence). The CDR3 region is CASSPGSSWAYNEQFF. Written as DNA, the CDR3 is TGTGCCAGCAGTCCGGGTTCTAGCTGGGCTTACAATGAGCAGTTCTTC.

Turning to this clone: One junction end does not reproduce the germline sequence, and a read error may be involved. The chain uses TRBV9 and TRBJ2-5, with TRBD2 as a possible D gene (7 bases). CDR3 length: 15 amino acids. Germline V gene sequence: CDR1 SGDLS, CDR2 YYNGEE. The CDR3 bases are TGTGCCAGCAGCGCCGAGGGGGGGGCCTGGGAGACCCAGCACTTC. Its protein product is CASSAEGGAWETQHF.

J is TRBJ1-2 and V is TRBV6-1; 9 bases fit TRBD1. V was pared by 2 bases and J by 5 bases, with 6 bases of the junction left unmatched. The germline gives CDR1 MNHNS, CDR2 SASEGT. The CDR3 contains 15 residues. CDR3 sequence: CASSESHRGLYGYTF. CDR3 nucleotide sequence: TGTGCCAGCAGTGAAAGTCACAGGGGGCTATATGGCTACACCTTC.

This clone showed up just once. V is TRBV5-5 and J is TRBJ1-4, with D hard to call. The germline gives CDR1 SGHKS, CDR2 YYEKEE (reference sequence). This CDR3 contains 14 residues. Trimming cost V 0 bases and J 8 bases, with 11 bases left between them. The CDR3 DNA sequence: TGTGCCAGCAGCTTGGGTGGCCTCCTCGAAAAACTGTTTTTT. This gives the protein CASSLGGLLEKLFF.

V gene TRBV4-3 combines with J gene TRBJ2-1, with TRBD1 identical over 7 bases. The V segment lost 3 bases and the J segment 0 bases; nucleotides outside the gene matches: 2. Germline loops: CDR1 LGHNA, CDR2 YSLEER. The CDR3 sequence is 15 residues long. CDR3 loop: CASSQGQSSYNEQFF. The CDR3 DNA reads TGCGCCAGCAGCCAGGGACAGTCCTCCTACAATGAGCAGTTCTTC.

The rearrangement joins TRBV10-1 to TRBJ2-3; D possibly corresponds to TRBD2 (5 bases). Germline loops: CDR1 WNHNN, CDR2 SYGVQD (reference sequence). The V and J ends lost 1 base and 1 base respectively, with 21 bases between them. The CDR3 is made up of 19 amino acids. The CDR3 nucleotides are TGCGCCAGCAGTGAGTACCCCAATACGGGATATAGTGGCACAGATACGCAGTATTTT. Translation: CASSEYPNTGYSGTDTQYF.

CDR3 region: CSVSTYALQGTQYF. As DNA, the CDR3 is TGCAGCGTCTCGACTTATGCCCTTCAGGGGACCCAGTACTTC. This chain connects TRBV29-1 to TRBJ2-5; possibly TRBD1 for D (5 bases). The CDR3 length is 14 residues. Trimming took off 6 bases at V and 7 bases at J, with 21 bases between the two ends. From germline, CDR1 is SQVTM and CDR2 ANQGSEA.

The chain recombines TRBV4-1 with TRBJ2-7; D is unclear. The CDR3 is 11 amino acids. V lost 2 bases to trimming and J lost 3 bases, with 2 bases between them. Germline CDR1 MGHRA, CDR2 YSYEKL. The CDR3 reads CASSQLYEQYF. The CDR3 DNA reads TGCGCCAGCAGCCAACTCTACGAGCAGTACTTC.

The chain links TRBV25-1 to TRBJ2-6; 7 nucleotides line up with TRBD1. V was clipped by 4 bases and J by 1 base; unmatched bases: 4. This CDR3 comprises 16 residues. Germline-derived CDR1 and CDR2 are MGHDK and SYGVNS. Written as DNA, the CDR3 is TGTGCCAGCAGTGCGACGGACAGGTCTGGGGCCAACGTCCTGACTTTC. Translating gives CASSATDRSGANVLTF.

This chain joins TRBV4-3 and TRBJ2-7; 14 positions match TRBD2. The CDR3 totals 15 residues. Germline-derived CDR1 and CDR2 are LGHNA and YSLEER. V dropped 4 bases and J dropped 2; count of bases not matched to a gene: 1. The CDR3 DNA reads as TGCGCCAGCAGCCCGGGACTAGCGGGAGCCTACGAGCAGTACTTC. Translating it yields CASSPGLAGAYEQYF.

Regarding this clone: The same CDR3 arises from other DNA sequences in this sample as well. The gene calls are TRBV7-9 and TRBJ1-5; weak D call: TRBD1 (6 bases). The germline CDR1 and CDR2 sequences are SEHNR and FQNEAQ (reference sequence). The CDR3 is 14 amino acids. Trimming took 3 bases from V and 2 from J, leaving 8 bases between them. The CDR3 reads CASSLPGGNQPQHF. In DNA, the CDR3 is TGTGCCAGCAGCTTGCCAGGGGGCAATCAGCCCCAGCATTTT.

This clone was detected a few times. The chain carries TRBV28 and TRBJ1-4, with 8 bases identical to TRBD1. This CDR3 comprises 14 residues. CDR1 and CDR2 from the germline V gene are MDHEN and SYDVKM. The V and J ends lost 8 bases and 6 bases, in that order; junction bases with no gene match: 8. In nucleotides, the CDR3 is TGTGCCAGCGGTGGGGGACAGGAATATGAAAAACTGTTTTTT. It yields the protein CASGGGQEYEKLFF.

This clone was detected ten times or more. The chain employs TRBV4-2 and TRBJ2-1; weak D call: TRBD2 (6 bases). The CDR3 length is 15 residues. Trimming pared 0 bases from V and 5 bases from J, leaving 11 bases between. CDR1 and CDR2 from the germline V gene are LGHNA and YNFKEQ. The CDR3 spells CASSQDWDLDNEQFF. CDR3 nucleotides: TGTGCCAGCAGCCAAGATTGGGACTTAGACAATGAGCAGTTCTTC.